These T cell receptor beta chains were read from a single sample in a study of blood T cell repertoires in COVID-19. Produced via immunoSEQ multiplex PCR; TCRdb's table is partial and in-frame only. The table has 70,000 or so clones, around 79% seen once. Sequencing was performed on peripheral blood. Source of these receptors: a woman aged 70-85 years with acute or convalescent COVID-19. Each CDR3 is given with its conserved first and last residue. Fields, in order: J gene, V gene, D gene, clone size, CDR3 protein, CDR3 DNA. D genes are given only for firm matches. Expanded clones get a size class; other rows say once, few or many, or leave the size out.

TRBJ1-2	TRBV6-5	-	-	CASSYSDMIKLYGYTF	TGTGCCAGCAGTTACTCTGACATGATAAAGTTATATGGCTACACCTTC
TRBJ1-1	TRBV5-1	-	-	CASSLSSSNTEAFF	TGCGCCAGCAGCTTGAGCTCATCGAACACTGAAGCTTTCTTT
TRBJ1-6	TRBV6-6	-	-	CASSYELGSPLHF	TGTGCCAGCAGTTATGAGCTAGGAAGTCCCCTCCACTTT
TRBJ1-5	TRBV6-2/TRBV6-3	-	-	CASSSRGIQHF	TGTGCCAGCAGTTCCAGGGGCATCCAGCATTTT
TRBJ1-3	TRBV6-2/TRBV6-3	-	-	CASSLPTDVSGNTIYF	TGTGCCAGCAGCTTGCCGACTGATGTCTCTGGAAACACCATATATTTT
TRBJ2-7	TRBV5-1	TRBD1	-	CASRGRQGADYEQYF	TGCGCCAGCAGGGGTAGACAGGGGGCAGACTACGAGCAGTACTTC
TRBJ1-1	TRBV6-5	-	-	CASSYSWNNYHTEAFF	TGTGCCAGCAGTTACTCGTGGAACAACTACCACACTGAAGCTTTCTTT
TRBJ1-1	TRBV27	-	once	CASSQRPSWNTEAFF	TGTGCCAGCAGCCAACGTCCCAGTTGGAACACTGAAGCTTTCTTT
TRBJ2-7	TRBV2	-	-	CASVGPRGGDEQYF	TGTGCCAGTGTCGGACCTAGAGGGGGTGACGAGCAGTACTTC
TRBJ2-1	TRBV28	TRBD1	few	CASSAGTGSYNEQFF	TGTGCCAGCAGTGCCGGGACAGGGTCTTACAATGAGCAGTTCTTC
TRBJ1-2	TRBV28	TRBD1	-	CASSLTGQGVYGYTF	TGTGCCAGCAGTTTAACGGGACAGGGGGTCTATGGCTACACCTTC
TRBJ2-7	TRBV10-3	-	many	CAISEGVTGVSYEQYF	TGTGCCATCAGTGAGGGAGTCACAGGAGTTTCCTACGAGCAGTACTTC
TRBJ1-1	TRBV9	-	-	CASSVVAQGKAFF	TGTGCCAGCAGCGTAGTCGCCCAGGGTAAAGCTTTCTTT
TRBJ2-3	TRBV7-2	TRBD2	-	CASSLRLAGFTDTQYF	TGTGCCAGCAGCTTGAGACTAGCGGGATTCACAGATACGCAGTATTTT
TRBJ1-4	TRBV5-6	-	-	CASSFGSTNEKLFF	TGTGCCAGCAGCTTCGGTTCAACTAATGAAAAACTGTTTTTT
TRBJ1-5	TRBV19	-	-	CASSSLQGQPQHF	TGTGCCAGTAGTAGCCTTCAGGGCCAGCCCCAGCATTTT
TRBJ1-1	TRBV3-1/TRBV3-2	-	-	CASSQVLDNPSGTEAFF	TGTGCCAGCAGCCAGGTCTTAGACAACCCATCCGGCACTGAAGCTTTCTTT
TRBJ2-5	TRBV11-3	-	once	CASSSGIPGEKTQYF	TGTGCCAGCAGCTCCGGGATACCAGGGGAGAAGACCCAGTACTTC
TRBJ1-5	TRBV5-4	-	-	CASSNGGGDQPQHF	TGTGCCAGCAGCAACGGCGGCGGAGACCAGCCCCAGCATTTT
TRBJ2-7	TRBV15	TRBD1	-	CATSRDKGAYYEQYF	TGTGCCACCAGCAGAGACAAGGGGGCTTACTACGAGCAGTACTTC
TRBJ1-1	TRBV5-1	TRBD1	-	CASTLGGQGPLGTEAFF	TGCGCCAGCACCTTGGGGGGACAGGGGCCCCTGGGCACTGAAGCTTTCTTT
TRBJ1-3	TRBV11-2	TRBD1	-	CASSPRTAGQGAGNTIYF	TGTGCCAGCAGCCCCCGGACGGCGGGACAGGGAGCCGGAAACACCATATATTTT
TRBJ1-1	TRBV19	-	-	CASSIEAGLNTEAFF	TGTGCCAGTAGTATAGAGGCAGGGCTGAACACTGAAGCTTTCTTT
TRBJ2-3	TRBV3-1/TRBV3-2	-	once	CASSQASGTDTQYF	TGTGCCAGCAGCCAAGCGTCTGGCACAGATACGCAGTATTTT